This T cell receptor beta chain was retrieved from a study of blood T cells in healthy people across ages. Study-wide context: Per two T cells, template switching captured roughly one barcoded beta molecule. General study findings and limits: Versus aged donors, long-lived donors had higher diversity and more naive CD4+ cells.

A remark on this clonotype: What it binds is not known.

Healthy individuals of Caucasian origin from Russia, aged about 6 to 95, served as donors. The CDR3 has 12 residues. Trimming stripped 6 bases from V and 6 bases from J, with 11 bases between. The V gene's germline CDR1 is SEHNR and CDR2 FQNEAQ (reference sequence). Together with a sample-barcoded 5' primer, a J-beta primer mix was included in a second PCR lasting roughly 7 to 11 cycles. TCRdb re-called the 5' RACE reads with MiXCR, one entry per CDR3 protein. This table holds around 1,100,000 distinct CDR3 sequences, approximately 38% found once. V gene TRBV7-9 combines with J gene TRBJ1-1; D gene ambiguous. Sequencing input: blood. The TCR was taken from a man aged 18 to 29 in good health. CDR3 in DNA: TGTGCCAGCAGTCTGCGGGTTCCTGAAGCTTTCTTT. Its translation: CASSLRVPEAFF.